This entry concerns a single T cell receptor (beta chain). Generated by immunoSEQ multiplex PCR, the TCRdb table keeps only in-frame clones and is missing some. The sample consists of 650,000 to 750,000 clones, about three quarters of them appearing once. All donors qualified as healthy HIV-negative adults and had experienced no recent acute infections or vaccinations. This sample was taken from a study of shared clonotypes between healthy human individuals. The CDR3 has 14 amino acids. Unmatched junction bases numbered 2, after V lost 0 bases and J lost 3 bases. The germline V gene has CDR1 SGHRS and CDR2 YFSETQ.

This sequence originates from a woman younger than 45 in good health. The V gene is TRBV5-1, the J gene TRBJ1-1; 7 bases line up with TRBD1. Sequencing was carried out using memory CD4+ T cells sorted from blood. As to subset: CD45RA-negative fraction. For the CDR3, the DNA is TGCGCCAGCAGCTTGGGACAGGGACACACTGAAGCTTTCTTT. It codes for CASSLGQGHTEAFF.